The TCR beta chain under discussion was sequenced for a study of blood T cell repertoires in COVID-19. Study-wide background: Collection of acute and convalescent COVID-19 samples took place in the United States, Italy and Spain. In each case, the material was cDNA or gDNA derived from T cells, B-cell-depleted T cells, or PBMCs.

Unmatched junction bases numbered 8, after V lost 2 bases and J lost 9 bases. The germline V gene has CDR1 MNHNS and CDR2 SASEGT. The CDR3 runs to 15 residues. Seattle patients were enrolled during active infection and followed longitudinally. The authors' processing: Reference gene primer amplification gave estimated nucleated cell counts. TCRdb keeps only in-frame clones here, not all; method: immunoSEQ multiplex PCR. V, J and clone size derive from that table, while D and trimming were established from the DNA sequence. Of under 15,000 clones in the sample, 70% to 80% are singletons; the top ten hold roughly 6.7%.

The chain employs TRBV6-1 and TRBJ2-7; 12 positions match TRBD1. This receptor was obtained from a man between 60 and 75 years old with COVID-19, enrolled during active disease. The sequenced material came from peripheral blood. This CDR3 is CASSEPGTGGAGQYF. The CDR3 DNA follows: TGTGCCAGCAGTGAACCCGGGACAGGGGGCGCTGGGCAGTACTTC.